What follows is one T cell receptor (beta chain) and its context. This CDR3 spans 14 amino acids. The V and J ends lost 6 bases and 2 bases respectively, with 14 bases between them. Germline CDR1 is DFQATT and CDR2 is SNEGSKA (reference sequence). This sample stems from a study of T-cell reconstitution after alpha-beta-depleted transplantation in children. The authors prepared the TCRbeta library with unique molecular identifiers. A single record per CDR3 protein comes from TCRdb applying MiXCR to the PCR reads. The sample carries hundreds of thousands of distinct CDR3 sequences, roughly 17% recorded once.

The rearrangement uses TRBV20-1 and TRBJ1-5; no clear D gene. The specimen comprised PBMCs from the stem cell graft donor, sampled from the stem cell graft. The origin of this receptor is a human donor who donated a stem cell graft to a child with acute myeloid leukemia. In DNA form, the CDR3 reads TGCAGTGCCCGGATTTCTCGAGGCAATCAGCCCCAGCATTTT. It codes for CSARISRGNQPQHF.